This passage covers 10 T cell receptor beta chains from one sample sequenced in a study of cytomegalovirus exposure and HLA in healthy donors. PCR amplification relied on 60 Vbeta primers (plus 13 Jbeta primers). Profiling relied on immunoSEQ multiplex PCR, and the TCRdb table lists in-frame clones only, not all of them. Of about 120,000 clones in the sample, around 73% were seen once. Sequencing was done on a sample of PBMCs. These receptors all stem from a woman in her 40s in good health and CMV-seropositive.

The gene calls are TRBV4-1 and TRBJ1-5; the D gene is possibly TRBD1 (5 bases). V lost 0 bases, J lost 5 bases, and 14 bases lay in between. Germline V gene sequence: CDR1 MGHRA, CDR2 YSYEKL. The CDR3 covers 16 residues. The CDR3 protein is CASSQEGQGGHQPQHF. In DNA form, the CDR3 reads TGCGCCAGCAGCCAAGAGGGGCAGGGTGGTCATCAGCCCCAGCATTTT.

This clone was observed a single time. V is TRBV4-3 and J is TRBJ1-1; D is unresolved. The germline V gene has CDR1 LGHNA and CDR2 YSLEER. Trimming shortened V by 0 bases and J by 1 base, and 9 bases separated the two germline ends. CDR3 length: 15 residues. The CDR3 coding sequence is TGCGCCAGCAGCCAAGAAGTGGGCAGGAACACTGAAGCTTTCTTT. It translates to CASSQEVGRNTEAFF.

The CDR3 loop is CASSGTGAITDTQYF. CDR3 nucleotide sequence: TGTGCCAGCAGTGGAACAGGGGCCATCACAGATACGCAGTATTTT. The V call is TRBV6-5, the J call TRBJ2-3, with 7 bases fitting TRBD1. Trimming took 5 bases from V and 2 from J; bases not matched to a gene: 7. The germline CDR1 and CDR2 sequences are MNHEY and SVGAGI. This CDR3 contains 15 residues.

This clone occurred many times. For the CDR3, the DNA is TGTGCCAGCAGAGGGACAGATTCGAACACTGAAGCTTTCTTT. The encoded protein is CASRGTDSNTEAFF. This chain uses TRBV6-1 with TRBJ1-1; 7 bases map to TRBD1. Trimming removed 6 bases from V and 1 base from J; junction bases left unmatched: 5. The CDR3 length is 14 residues. Germline V CDR1 and CDR2: MNHNS, SASEGT.

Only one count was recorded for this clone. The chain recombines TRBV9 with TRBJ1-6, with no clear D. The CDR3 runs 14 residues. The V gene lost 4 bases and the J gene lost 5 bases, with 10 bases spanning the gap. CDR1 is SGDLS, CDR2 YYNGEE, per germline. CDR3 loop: CASSPGLNNSPLHF. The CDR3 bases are TGTGCCAGCAGCCCAGGACTGAATAATTCACCCCTCCACTTT.

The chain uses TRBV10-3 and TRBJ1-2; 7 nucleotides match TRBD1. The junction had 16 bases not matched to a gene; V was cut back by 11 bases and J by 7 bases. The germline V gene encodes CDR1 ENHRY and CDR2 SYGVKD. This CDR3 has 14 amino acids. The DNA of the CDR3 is TGTGCCGGGCGTGGGGAAGGGACAGCGGGTGGCTACACCTTC. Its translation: CAGRGEGTAGGYTF.

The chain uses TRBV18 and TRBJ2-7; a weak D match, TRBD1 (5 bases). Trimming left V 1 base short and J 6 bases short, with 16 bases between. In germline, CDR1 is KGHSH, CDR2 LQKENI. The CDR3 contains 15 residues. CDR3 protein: CASSPLSRADLEQYF. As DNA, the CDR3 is TGTGCCAGCTCACCACTCTCCAGGGCGGATCTCGAGCAGTACTTC.

CDR3 sequence: CASRRLVGLDYEQYF. DNA of the CDR3: TGTGCCAGTCGGAGACTCGTCGGCCTAGACTACGAGCAGTACTTC. V and J are TRBV2 and TRBJ2-7; D is ambiguous. The CDR3 runs 15 residues. The ends were cut back, 9 bases at V and 3 bases at J, with 21 bases in the middle. Germline V gene data show CDR1 as SNHLY and CDR2 as FYNNEI.

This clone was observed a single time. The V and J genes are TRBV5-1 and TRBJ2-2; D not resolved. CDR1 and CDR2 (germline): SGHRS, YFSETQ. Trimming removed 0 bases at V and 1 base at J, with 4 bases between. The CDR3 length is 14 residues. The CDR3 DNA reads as TGCGCCAGCAGCTTGGGAGGGAACACCGGGGAGCTGTTTTTT. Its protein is CASSLGGNTGELFF.

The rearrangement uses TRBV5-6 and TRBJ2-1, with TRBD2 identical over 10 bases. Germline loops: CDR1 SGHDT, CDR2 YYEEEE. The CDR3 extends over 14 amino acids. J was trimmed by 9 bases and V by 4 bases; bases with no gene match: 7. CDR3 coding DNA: TGTGCCAGCAGCCGAGGGACTAGCGAAGGTGAGCAGTTCTTC. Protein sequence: CASSRGTSEGEQFF.